This T cell receptor (beta chain) was identified in a study of blood T cell repertoires in COVID-19. Study in general: The United States, Italy and Spain provided the acute and convalescent COVID-19 samples. Nucleic acid was either cDNA or gDNA, and it came from T cells, B-cell-depleted T cells, or PBMCs.

Authors' analysis steps: Counts of nucleated cells, estimated from reference gene primer amplification, were obtained. Produced via immunoSEQ multiplex PCR; TCRdb's table is partial and in-frame only. Clone size and V and J calls were adopted from that table, with D and trimming inferred from the DNA. The sample shows under 80,000 clones, around 88% of them seen only once. The CDR3 is made up of 17 amino acids. Unmatched junction bases numbered 6, after V lost 0 bases and J lost 1 base. Germline CDR1 reads SGHTA; CDR2 reads FQGNSA. The V gene is TRBV7-2, the J gene TRBJ2-7; 10 nucleotides line up with TRBD1. The source of this sequence is a man in his 70s with active or convalescent COVID-19. The sequencing input was peripheral blood. CDR3 protein: CASSLALGTGDSYEQYF. The CDR3 DNA sequence: TGTGCCAGCAGCTTAGCCCTTGGGACAGGGGATTCCTACGAGCAGTACTTC.